This paragraph reports one T cell receptor (beta chain). This sample is part of a study of technical replicates of blood from a handful of donors. Libraries were prepared by immunoSEQ multiplex PCR; TCRdb keeps only in-frame clonotypes and omits some of them. The sample records nearly 80,000 clones, about 92% being singletons. V was clipped by 3 bases and J by 10 bases; unmatched bases: 6. CDR1 and CDR2 from the germline V gene are SGHTA and FQGTGA. The CDR3 is made up of 13 amino acids. The sequenced material came from T cells isolated from PBMCs. The receptor was derived from a human donor in good health. The chain couples TRBV7-3 to TRBJ2-1; the match to TRBD2 covers 7 bases. Here the CDR3 reads CASSLAVRGEQFF. The CDR3 bases are TGTGCCAGCAGCTTGGCGGTGCGGGGGGAGCAGTTCTTC.